Sequencing of this T cell receptor (beta chain) was carried out in a study of identical twins. Whole-study findings and limits: There is a chance that invariant MAIT and iNKT cells partially muddied zero-insertion analyses. Instead of following the same donors, the conclusions were based on cross-sectional statistical analysis.

Remarks on this clonotype: Antigen unknown.

TCRdb re-called the 5' RACE reads with MiXCR, one entry per CDR3 protein. The table lists around 1.7 million distinct CDR3 sequences, about 32% of them singletons. The ends lost 5 bases at V and 3 bases at J; junction bases unmatched: 8. The CDR3 spans 16 residues. Germline CDR1 is MNHEY and CDR2 is SMNVEV (reference sequence). Sequencing was performed on cord blood. The chain couples TRBV27 to TRBJ2-2, with TRBD2 identical over 8 bases. The TCR was taken from a newborn girl in good health. The CDR3 DNA sequence: TGTGCCAGCAGTAAAGGGCTAGCGGGCTACACCGGGGAGCTGTTTTTT. Translating gives CASSKGLAGYTGELFF.